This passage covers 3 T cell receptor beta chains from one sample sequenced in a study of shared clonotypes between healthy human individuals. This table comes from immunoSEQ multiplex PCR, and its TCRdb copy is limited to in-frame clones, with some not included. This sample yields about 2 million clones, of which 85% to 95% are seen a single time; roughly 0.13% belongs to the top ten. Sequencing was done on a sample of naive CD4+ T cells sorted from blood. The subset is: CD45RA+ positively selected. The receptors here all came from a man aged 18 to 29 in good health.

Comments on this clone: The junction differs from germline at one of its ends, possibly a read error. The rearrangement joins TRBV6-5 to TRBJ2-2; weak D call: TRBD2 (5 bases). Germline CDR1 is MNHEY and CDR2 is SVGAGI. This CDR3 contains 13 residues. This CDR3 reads CASGVREHRGAVF. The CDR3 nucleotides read TGTGCCAGCGGGGTCCGAGAACACCGGGGAGCTGTTTTT.

The CDR3 loop reads CATASAGTENTGELFF. CDR3 DNA: TGTGCCACAGCTTCTGCCGGGACAGAGAACACCGGGGAGCTGTTTTTT. The chain is built from TRBV10-3 and TRBJ2-2; 7 bases fit TRBD1. Trimming cost V 10 bases and J 1 base; bases outside gene matches: 12. This CDR3 has 16 residues. Germline loops: CDR1 ENHRY, CDR2 SYGVKD.

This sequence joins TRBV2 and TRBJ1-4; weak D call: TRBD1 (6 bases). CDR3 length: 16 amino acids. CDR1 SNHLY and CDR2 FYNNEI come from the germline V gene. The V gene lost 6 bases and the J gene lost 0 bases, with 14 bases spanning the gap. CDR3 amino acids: CASSQGQPSTNEKLFF. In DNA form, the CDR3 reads TGTGCCAGCAGCCAAGGACAGCCCTCAACTAATGAAAAACTGTTTTTT.